Listed here are 29 T cell receptor beta chains from one sample, sequenced in a study of T cells expressing NK-cell markers. TCRdb re-called the 5' RACE reads and shows each CDR3 protein once, DNA omitted. The sample has a few hundred thousand distinct CDR3 sequences; the top ten hold approximately 1.4%. Sample: blood T cells: a sorted CD56 or NKG2C T cell subset, CD4+ or CD8+ T cells, or bulk PBMC T cells (not recorded which). Every receptor here comes from a woman between 50 and 59 years old in good health.

V usage is TRBV18 and J usage is TRBJ2-3; the D gene TCRdb calls, TRBD2, cannot be checked with no DNA. Germline CDR1 reads KGHSH; CDR2 reads LQKENI. The CDR3 is made up of 17 amino acids. The chain's CDR3 is CASSPLRLGESTDTQYF. Full variable domain (rest looked up from reference TRBV18 and TRBJ2-3): NAGVMQNPRHLVRRRGQEARLRCSPMKGHSHVYWYRQLPEEGLKFMVYLQKENIIDESGMPKERFSAEFPKEGPSILRIQQVVRGDSAAYFCASSPLRLGESTDTQYFGPGTRLTVL.

The chain carries TRBV12-3 or TRBV12-4 and TRBJ2-2; the TRBD2 assignment by TCRdb is unverifiable without DNA. This CDR3 has 16 amino acids. Here the CDR3 reads CASTGGRGTNTGELFF.

The chain uses TRBV25-1 and TRBJ1-5; TCRdb indicates TRBD1, and absent DNA this call remains unverified. CDR1 MGHDK and CDR2 SYGVNS come from the germline V gene. The CDR3 sequence is 14 residues long. The chain's CDR3 is CASSDGWTGQPQHF. Based on the CDR3 plus reference TRBV25-1 and TRBJ1-5, the full variable domain is EADIYQTPRYLVIGTGKKITLECSQTMGHDKMYWYQQDPGMELHLIHYSYGVNSTEKGDLSSESTVSRIRTEHFPLTLESARPSHTSQYLCASSDGWTGQPQHFGDGTRLSIL.

The genes are TRBV25-1 and TRBJ2-3; TCRdb gives TRBD2 as the D gene, but with no DNA this cannot be confirmed. CDR3 length: 18 residues. The V gene's germline CDR1 is MGHDK and CDR2 SYGVNS. The chain's CDR3 is CASSEYSGLAGAPDTQYF.

This chain uses TRBV20-1 with TRBJ2-3; the D call of TRBD1 rests on TCRdb alone, since no DNA is present to check it. Looked up from germline, CDR1 is DFQATT and CDR2 is SNEGSKA (reference sequence). This CDR3 region has 15 residues. The CDR3 loop reads CSARPGTGFWDTQYF.

The chain carries TRBV27 and TRBJ1-1. Germline assignment: CDR1 MNHEY and CDR2 SMNVEV (reference sequence). This CDR3 contains 15 residues. CDR3 residues: CASSSLGQLNTEAFF.

The chain uses TRBV6-1 and TRBJ1-5; TCRdb's D call, TRBD1, is unchecked because there is no DNA. The CDR3 has 15 amino acids. Germline V gene data show CDR1 as MNHNS and CDR2 as SASEGT. CDR3 sequence reads: CASSRGTGLGQPQHF.

The rearrangement uses TRBV6-6 and TRBJ1-2; TCRdb selects TRBD1, and the lack of DNA leaves this call unchecked. This CDR3 has 14 residues. Germline CDR1 is MNHNY and CDR2 is SVGAGI (reference sequence). CDR3: CASSYDRGPSGYTF.

The J gene is TRBJ2-2, the V gene TRBV7-9. This CDR3 region has 14 residues. The germline gives CDR1 SEHNR, CDR2 FQNEAQ (reference sequence). CDR3 amino acids: CASSLISVTGELFF.

The chain combines TRBV6-5 with TRBJ2-1; TCRdb proposes TRBD1, but this gene call is untestable without DNA. Germline values: CDR1 MNHEY, CDR2 SVGAGI. This CDR3 has 12 residues. The CDR3: CASSYTGIEQFF.

J is TRBJ2-5 and V is TRBV29-1. Germline values: CDR1 SQVTM, CDR2 ANQGSEA. CDR3 length: 12 amino acids. The chain's CDR3 is CSVPRFGETQYF.

This chain joins TRBV2 and TRBJ2-1; TCRdb's D gene call, TRBD2, goes unchecked for lack of DNA. The CDR3 length is 14 residues. Germline CDR1 and CDR2: SNHLY and FYNNEI. This CDR3 is CASSDTGRPSEQFF.

The CDR3 spells CASSISGSSTDTQYF. The chain recombines TRBV9 with TRBJ2-3; TCRdb lists TRBD2, though no DNA is available to test this call. The CDR3 length is 15 residues. Germline V gene lookup returns CDR1 SGDLS and CDR2 YYNGEE.

The J gene is TRBJ2-2, the V gene TRBV5-1; TCRdb designates TRBD2, a call that cannot be tested without DNA. Germline CDR1 and CDR2: SGHRS and YFSETQ. The CDR3 has 15 amino acids. The CDR3 loop reads CASSLVPSRSGELFF.

The V call is TRBV7-9, the J call TRBJ2-3; TCRdb's D call of TRBD1 is untestable without DNA. The CDR3 length is 15 residues. CDR1 and CDR2 from the germline V gene are SEHNR and FQNEAQ (reference sequence). The CDR3: CASSPDRVGTDTQYF.

The chain combines TRBV3-1 with TRBJ2-1; as DNA is missing, the TRBD1 call by TCRdb cannot be tested. Looked up from germline, CDR1 is LGHDT and CDR2 is YNNKEL (reference sequence). This CDR3 region has 14 residues. The chain's CDR3 is CASSRGQGNNEQFF.

V is TRBV4-1 and J is TRBJ1-5; without DNA, the TCRdb call of TRBD1 cannot be checked. The CDR3 sequence is 16 residues long. Looked up from germline, CDR1 is MGHRA and CDR2 is YSYEKL. This chain's CDR3 is CASSQVGARGPQPQHF.

The V call is TRBV27, the J call TRBJ2-7; with no DNA, the TCRdb D assignment of TRBD1 cannot be verified. The CDR3 is 13 residues long. The germline V gene encodes CDR1 MNHEY and CDR2 SMNVEV (reference sequence). CDR3 loop: CASSFTGVNEQYF.

The chain has TRBV5-1 and TRBJ2-7; TCRdb's D call of TRBD1 is untestable without DNA. The germline V gene encodes CDR1 SGHRS and CDR2 YFSETQ. The CDR3 has 11 residues. This CDR3 is CASSLDQGQYF. The whole variable domain, remainder taken from reference TRBV5-1 and TRBJ2-7, is KAGVTQTPRYLIKTRGQQVTLSCSPISGHRSVSWYQQTPGQGLQFLFEYFSETQRNKGNFPGRFSGRQFSNSRSEMNVSTLELGDSALYLCASSLDQGQYFGPGTRLTVT.

The chain carries TRBV12-3 or TRBV12-4 and TRBJ2-2; TCRdb's assignment of TRBD2 cannot be checked, as there is no DNA. There are 15 residues in the CDR3. CDR3: CASSPITSFAGELFF.

The chain is built from TRBV28 and TRBJ1-3; TCRdb proposes TRBD1, but this gene call is untestable without DNA. The CDR3 totals 17 residues. Germline V gives CDR1 MDHEN, CDR2 SYDVKM. CDR3 region: CASSSPQGIPPGNTIYF.

This sequence joins TRBV12-3 or TRBV12-4 and TRBJ2-1. The CDR3 consists of 14 residues. CDR3: CASRQGLLTGEQFF.

V gene TRBV5-6 combines with J gene TRBJ2-6; as DNA is missing, the TRBD1 call by TCRdb cannot be tested. Germline lookup yields CDR1 SGHDT and CDR2 YYEEEE. The length of the CDR3 is 19 residues. CDR3 sequence reads: CASSPSHRGTLSGANVLTF.

This CDR3 is CASSLQGDYGYTF. The chain employs TRBV7-6 and TRBJ1-2; TCRdb gives TRBD1 as the D gene, but with no DNA this cannot be confirmed. From germline, CDR1 is SGHVS and CDR2 FNYEAQ. CDR3 length equals 13 residues.

The chain employs TRBV5-1 and TRBJ2-5; TCRdb lists TRBD1, though no DNA is available to test this call. The germline gives CDR1 SGHRS, CDR2 YFSETQ. The CDR3 contains 14 residues. The CDR3 loop is CASSRAQRGETQYF.

This chain links TRBV5-1 with TRBJ1-1. Germline values: CDR1 SGHRS, CDR2 YFSETQ. The CDR3 spans 14 residues. This chain's CDR3 is CASSLGQTFTEAFF.

The chain uses TRBV2 and TRBJ2-3. CDR3 size: 11 residues. CDR1 and CDR2 from the germline V gene are SNHLY and FYNNEI. This CDR3 reads CASQNPDTQYF.

The chain links TRBV7-2 to TRBJ2-3. The CDR3 spans 12 residues. Germline CDR1 is SGHTA and CDR2 is FQGNSA. This chain's CDR3 is CASSKAVSTQYF.

This rearrangement joins TRBV3-1 to TRBJ2-5; the TCRdb D gene call, TRBD1, has no DNA to confirm it. Per germline, CDR1 LGHDT and CDR2 YNNKEL (reference sequence). The CDR3 spans 13 residues. This chain's CDR3 is CASSVQGRETQYF.